This T cell receptor (beta chain) was identified during a study of T cell responses to AZD1222 COVID-19 vaccine. Study findings and constraints: Dominant CD4 TCR responses targeted spike regions 160-218 and 743-854.

There are 13 residues in the CDR3. In germline, CDR1 is ENHRY, CDR2 SYGVKD. V lost 5 bases, J lost 5 bases, and 12 bases lay in between. Worth noting for this clone: Antigen: not known.

Clones were read by immunoSEQ multiplex PCR, and TCRdb kept only the in-frame ones, dropping some. The data contain 120,000 or so clones, roughly 84% of them singletons. This clonotype originated in an adult who received the AZD1222 COVID-19 vaccine. Sequenced here: peripheral blood, sampled 28 days after the second AZD1222 dose. The chain joins TRBV10-3 to TRBJ2-5; D is unresolved. CDR3 DNA: TGTGCCATCAGTCAATCCCGGTTGGAGACCCAGTACTTC. It yields the protein CAISQSRLETQYF.